This TCR beta chain was identified during a study of blood T cell repertoires in COVID-19. The V end was cut by 2 bases, the J end by 2 bases, with 25 bases between. The CDR3 extends over 20 amino acids. The V gene's germline CDR1 is ENHRY and CDR2 SYGVKD. Assay used: immunoSEQ multiplex PCR; TCRdb lists only in-frame clones, some missing. The data contain hundreds of thousands of clones, 70% to 90% of them singletons. This clone was picked up many times. Source material: PBMCs or T cells enriched from blood (not recorded which). This TCR derives from a woman aged 60-75 years who had recovered from COVID-19. The chain is built from TRBV10-3 and TRBJ1-3, with D unclear. The DNA of the CDR3 is TGTGCCATCAGTGAGCCGCAACACCTAGACCCAACCTTTCCTGGAAACACCATATATTTT. Translating it yields CAISEPQHLDPTFPGNTIYF.